This T cell receptor beta chain was identified during a study of blood T cell repertoires in COVID-19. About the research overall: COVID-19 samples from acute and convalescent phases originated in the United States, Italy and Spain. Sources were T cells, B-cell-depleted T cells, or PBMCs; the material itself was cDNA or gDNA.

As originally analysed: Reference gene primer amplification gave estimated nucleated cell counts. Assay: immunoSEQ multiplex PCR; the TCRdb copy retains only in-frame clones and omits some. The V and J calls and clone size were taken over from that table, and D and trimming were inferred from the DNA. The sample contains some 240,000 clones, around 80% of which appear only once. J was trimmed by 1 base and V by 6 bases; bases with no gene match: 8. From germline, CDR1 is MNHNY and CDR2 SVGAGI (reference sequence). The CDR3 consists of 15 residues. This sequence joins TRBV6-6 and TRBJ1-1, with 7 bases matching TRBD1. The sequence came from a woman in her 70s with acute or convalescent COVID-19. Sequenced input: peripheral blood. CDR3 amino acids: CASSLTGVSNTEAFF. CDR3 DNA: TGTGCCAGCAGCCTCACAGGGGTCTCGAACACTGAAGCTTTCTTT.